Below are 25 T cell receptor beta chains sequenced from a single sample in a study of tumor and adjacent non-tumor tissue in lung cancer. The library came from three nested PCR rounds adapted from ARM-PCR protocols. TCRdb re-called the multiplex PCR reads with MiXCR, one entry per CDR3 protein. This sample yields 65,000 to 70,000 distinct CDR3 sequences, of which 60% are seen a single time; over 20% belongs to the top ten. RNA was extracted from bulk tissue without any cell sorting. The sequenced sample consisted of lung tumor tissue. The receptors derive from a middle-aged man with non-small cell lung cancer.

In regard to this clonotype: Just one base apart from a much larger clone, this may be a read error. The J gene is TRBJ2-3, the V gene TRBV12-3 or TRBV12-4; TRBD2 might be the D (6 bases). V was trimmed by 5 bases and J by 4 bases, leaving 19 bases between them. This CDR3 is built from 16 residues. The CDR3, as DNA: TGTGCCAGCAGTACCTACAGGAGGGAGCAGTCAGATACGCAGTATTTT. Translation: CASSTYRREQSDTQYF.

A word on this clonotype: A much larger clone is a single base away; this may be a read error. CDR3 sequence: CASSYPTGQSTDTRYF. CDR3 in DNA: TGTGCCAGCAGTTACCCCACCGGCCAGAGCACAGATACGCGGTATTTT. The chain couples TRBV6-6 to TRBJ2-3; D uncertain. The CDR3 is made up of 16 amino acids. The germline gives CDR1 MNHNY, CDR2 SVGAGI (reference sequence).

About this clonotype: No conserved phenylalanine or tryptophan ends this CDR3, so it is likely a read error. The chain uses TRBV7-9 and TRBJ1-1; a possible D gene is TRBD1 (5 bases). CDR1 and CDR2 from the germline V gene are SEHNR and FQNEAQ (reference sequence). Between the trimmed V and J ends, which lost 5 bases and 8 bases, there was a span of 12 bases. The CDR3 extends over 12 amino acids. CDR3 region: CASSPGCSEAFS. CDR3 nucleotides: TGTGCCAGCAGCCCAGGGTGCAGCGAAGCTTTCTCT.

This chain's CDR3 is CASNPAWVRELFF. The DNA of the CDR3 is TGTGCCAGCAACCCCGCGTGGGTAAGGGAGCTGTTTTTT. The chain joins TRBV6-5 to TRBJ2-2; D remains ambiguous. In germline, CDR1 is MNHEY, CDR2 SVGAGI. The CDR3 totals 13 residues. V lost 7 bases to trimming and J lost 9 bases, with 15 bases between them.

This clonotype was seen a handful of times. V gene TRBV23-1 combines with J gene TRBJ2-1; 10 nucleotides align to TRBD1. TRBV23-1 is given ORF status, its function remaining uncertain. The junction had 6 bases not matched to a gene; V was cut back by 2 bases and J by 8 bases. The CDR3 runs to 15 residues. Here the CDR3 reads CASSQPGQGGDEQFF. The CDR3 coding sequence is TGCGCCAGCAGTCAACCCGGACAGGGGGGTGATGAGCAGTTCTTC.

With respect to this clonotype: With a much larger clone just one base away, this may be a read error. The V gene is TRBV7-8, the J gene TRBJ2-7; 8 bases match TRBD1. The CDR3 runs 20 residues. Trimming took 4 bases from V and 0 from J; bases not matched to a gene: 20. Germline V lookup: CDR1 SGHVS, CDR2 FQNEAQ. The CDR3 is CASSWTFLLRGTGNSYEQYF. CDR3 DNA sequence: TGTGCCAGCAGCTGGACCTTTCTACTTAGGGGGACAGGAAACTCCTACGAGCAGTACTTC.

With regard to this clonotype: A much larger clone sits a single nucleotide away, making a read error possible. The DNA for the CDR3 is TGTGCCAGCACCACGGGCGGGGTCCACACTGAAGCTTTCTTT. Translation: CASTTGGVHTEAFF. This chain connects TRBV6-1 to TRBJ1-1; D remains ambiguous. The length of the CDR3 is 14 residues. Trimming pared 7 bases from V and 3 bases from J, leaving 15 bases between. Per the germline V gene, CDR1 is MNHNS and CDR2 is SASEGT.

As concerns this clonotype: One base away lies a much larger clone, so this may be a sequencing read error. J is TRBJ1-5 and V is TRBV4-2; the D is unclear. CDR3 length: 13 residues. The germline V gene encodes CDR1 LGHNA and CDR2 YNFKEQ. The CDR3 bases are TGTGCCAGCAACCAAGATTCAGATCAGCCCCAGCATTTT. Translated: CASNQDSDQPQHF.

Comments on this clonotype: A junction boundary mismatches the germline segment, possibly from a read error. V is TRBV6-5 and J is TRBJ2-2; possibly TRBD2 for D (6 bases). This CDR3 is built from 13 residues. In germline, CDR1 is MNHEY, CDR2 SVGAGI. CDR3 amino acids: CASSYTMSGELCF. The CDR3 nucleotides are TGTGCCAGCAGTTACACGATGTCGGGGGAGCTGTGTTTT.

A remark on this clonotype: A junction boundary mismatches the germline segment, possibly from a read error. The gene calls are TRBV6-6 and TRBJ1-1; D remains ambiguous. There are 15 residues in the CDR3. From germline, CDR1 is MNHNY and CDR2 SVGAGI (reference sequence). CDR3 nucleotide sequence: TGTACCAGCAGTTATGGCCGCCCCGGGAACACTGAAGCTTCCTTT. Translating it yields CTSSYGRPGNTEASF.

The chain employs TRBV20-1 and TRBJ2-3, with D maybe TRBD2 (5 bases). Germline V gene data show CDR1 as DFQATT and CDR2 as SNEGSKA (reference sequence). This CDR3 has 12 residues. Trimming removed 3 bases from V and 7 bases from J, with 11 bases in between. CDR3 sequence: CSARGTGNTQYF. The CDR3 coding sequence is TGCAGTGCTAGGGGCACCGGGAATACGCAGTATTTT.

Details on this clonotype: It is likely a read error, because the conserved phenylalanine at the end of the CDR3 is missing. The rearrangement links TRBV10-3 to TRBJ2-3; no clear D. The CDR3 consists of 11 residues. The V end lost 2 bases, the J end lost 5 bases, and 2 bases lay between the germline ends. Germline-derived CDR1 and CDR2 are ENHRY and SYGVKD. The CDR3 DNA sequence: TGTGCCATCAGTGAGCGAGATACGCAGTATCTC. Translation: CAISERDTQYL.

This clonotype was observed at least ten times. This sequence joins TRBV6-5 and TRBJ1-2; tentative D call: TRBD1 (5 bases). The CDR3 consists of 14 residues. V was shortened by 5 bases and J by 7 bases, with 17 bases between the two germline ends. Germline V gives CDR1 MNHEY, CDR2 SVGAGI. In DNA, the CDR3 is TGTGCCAGCAGTGAAGGGAGGCCGAGGGGTGGCTACACCTTC. Translation gives CASSEGRPRGGYTF.

This clonotype was found many times. The gene calls are TRBV12-5 and TRBJ2-2; tentatively, D is TRBD2 (6 bases). CDR3 size: 16 residues. The V end was cut by 1 base, the J end by 1 base, with 10 bases between. CDR1 is LGHNT and CDR2 is FRNRAP in the germline V gene. This CDR3 reads CASGLGLVQNTGELFF. The CDR3 region has the DNA TGTGCTAGTGGTTTGGGACTAGTGCAGAACACCGGGGAGCTGTTTTTT.

In regard to this clonotype: A read error may explain this, as a much larger clone is one base away. The chain uses TRBV5-6 and TRBJ2-6, with D possibly being TRBD1 (5 bases). The CDR3 sequence is 17 residues long. CDR1 and CDR2 from the germline V gene are SGHDT and YYEEEE. The germline V and J ends were trimmed by 3 bases and 3 bases, with 16 bases remaining between them. DNA of the CDR3: TGTGCCAGCAGCTCCAGGGTTGGATGGTATGGGGCCAACGTCCTGACTTTC. Encoded protein: CASSSRVGWYGANVLTF.

Points on this clonotype: An end of the junction does not agree with germline; a read error may underlie this. The chain joins TRBV11-2 to TRBJ1-2; 11 bases agree with TRBD1. Looked up from germline, CDR1 is SGHAT and CDR2 is FQNNGV. The CDR3 is 15 amino acids. The CDR3 region is CASSGRTGGYYGYIF. CDR3 bases: TGTGCCAGCAGCGGGCGGACAGGGGGCTACTATGGCTACATCTTC.

V and J are TRBV6-5 and TRBJ1-2; D call uncertain. With 2 bases removed from V and 11 bases from J, the gap between germline ends came to 15 bases. Germline CDR1 is MNHEY and CDR2 is SVGAGI. The CDR3 contains 13 residues. In DNA, the CDR3 is TGTGCCAGCAGTTACCTCTGGGGTGAGGGTTACACCTTC. This sequence encodes CASSYLWGEGYTF.

Points on this clonotype: One junction end does not reproduce the germline sequence, and a read error may be involved. The rearrangement uses TRBV27 and TRBJ2-7; a possible D gene is TRBD2 (6 bases). Germline V gene sequence: CDR1 MNHEY, CDR2 SMNVEV (reference sequence). The CDR3 contains 14 residues. CDR3 loop: CASNLSWREYEQYF. CDR3 DNA sequence: TGTGCCAGCAATTTATCGTGGAGGGAGTACGAGCAGTACTTC.

Note on this clonotype: A read error may account for a junction end that differs from germline. The J gene is TRBJ2-5, the V gene TRBV11-1, with D hard to call. The CDR3 loop spans 12 amino acids. The V gene's germline CDR1 is SGHAT and CDR2 FQDESV (reference sequence). CDR3: CASNLTKETQYF. Written as DNA, the CDR3 is TGTGCCAGCAACTTAACAAAAGAAACGCAGTACTTC.

The count of this clonotype is one. With a much larger clone just one base away, this may be a read error. The V and J genes are TRBV11-2 and TRBJ2-1; D tentatively fits TRBD1 or TRBD2 (6 bases each). Germline V CDR1 and CDR2: SGHAT, FQNNGV. The CDR3 has 14 amino acids. The CDR3 here is CASSPRGPMNDQFF. The CDR3 region has the DNA TGTGCCAGCAGCCCCCGGGGGCCAATGAATGATCAGTTCTTC.

J is TRBJ2-7 and V is TRBV28, with 12 bases matching TRBD1. Germline lookup yields CDR1 MDHEN and CDR2 SYDVKM. V lost 10 bases to trimming and J lost 4 bases; unmatched junction nucleotides: 23. The CDR3 has 19 amino acids. The CDR3 spells CAIAVGTGGAGGRRYEQYF. CDR3 nucleotide sequence: TGTGCCATCGCGGTCGGGACAGGGGGCGCCGGCGGGAGAAGATACGAGCAGTACTTC.

Comments on this clonotype: Germline is not matched at one junction end, which may reflect a read error. This chain connects TRBV5-5 to TRBJ2-3; D remains unclear. Germline-derived CDR1 and CDR2 are SGHKS and YYEKEE (reference sequence). CDR3 size: 14 residues. CDR3 sequence (DNA): TGTGCCAGCAGCCGACCCCCAGACACAGATACGCAGTGTTTT. Protein product: CASSRPPDTDTQCF.

About this clonotype: This may be a read error: a much more frequent sequence differs by one nucleotide. The chain uses TRBV29-1 and TRBJ2-7; 9 bases match TRBD2. With V trimmed by 4 bases and J by 1 base, 8 bases remained unmatched. Germline CDR1 is SQVTM and CDR2 is ANQGSEA. This CDR3 contains 15 residues. CDR3 sequence reads: CSVGFEGLASYEQYF. CDR3 coding DNA: TGCAGCGTTGGATTTGAGGGACTAGCTTCCTACGAGCAGTACTTC.

This clonotype was counted only a few times. This sequence joins TRBV2 and TRBJ2-7, with 9 positions matching TRBD1. The junction had 5 bases not matched to a gene; V was cut back by 6 bases and J by 2 bases. This CDR3 region has 14 residues. Germline CDR1 SNHLY, CDR2 FYNNEI. In nucleotides, the CDR3 is TGTGCCAGCAGACGGACAGGGGCACCCTACGAGCAGTACTTC. This gives the protein CASRRTGAPYEQYF.

A remark on this clonotype: This sequence may be a read error, since a much larger clone differs from it by one base. The V and J genes are TRBV6-6 and TRBJ2-7; possible D gene TRBD1, 5 bases. The CDR3 loop spans 11 amino acids. Trimming cost V 7 bases and J 4 bases, with 8 bases left between them. Germline V gives CDR1 MNHNY, CDR2 SVGAGI (reference sequence). CDR3 sequence: CASTGQYEQYF. The CDR3 DNA sequence: TGTGCCAGCACAGGGCAGTACGAGCAGTACTTC.